This TCR beta chain was obtained from a study of siplizumab effects on memory and regulatory T cells. Notes on the study in general: Suppressive function of proliferating Tregs from siplizumab cultures was not confirmed. There appeared to be greater diversity in naive T cells than in memory cells, and naive T cells seemed major contributors to the alloresponse. Among alloreactive clones, only a minor fraction mapped to unstimulated subsets. Siplizumab, the agent tested, significantly reduced alloreactive sequences traceable to unstimulated CD4+ memory cells.

In its sample, this clone was seen once. What it recognizes is unknown. The germline CDR1 and CDR2 sequences are MNHEY and SMNVEV (reference sequence). J lost 1 base, V lost 6 bases, and 10 bases had no gene match. The CDR3 contains 16 residues. Assay: immunoSEQ multiplex PCR; the TCRdb copy retains only in-frame clones and omits some. The data contain some 100,000 clones, approximately 94% of them seen just once; the ten biggest clones take up approximately 5.9%. The sequence was obtained from a human donor in good health. The J gene is TRBJ2-5, the V gene TRBV27; 8 bases line up with TRBD1. The sequencing input was CD8+ T cells sorted from blood. This chain's CDR3 is CASRVSGGQAQETQYF. The CDR3 bases are TGTGCCAGCAGGGTGTCTGGGGGACAGGCCCAAGAGACCCAGTACTTC.